These T cell receptor beta chains were read from a single sample in a study of T cells in Graves' hyperthyroidism and ophthalmopathy. TCRdb ran MiXCR on the multiplex PCR reads and lists one entry per CDR3 protein. The sample holds about 350,000 distinct CDR3 sequences, 15% to 20% seen once. The sample taken for sequencing was blood. Receptor source: a young woman with Graves' hyperthyroidism. Both conserved end residues are part of each CDR3. The D gene is left open where the match is weak. For some rows the clone size is stated as once, few or many, or as a class when expanded; others skip it.

clone_size: -; v_call: TRBV6-4; d_call: TRBD2; j_call: TRBJ2-5; cdr3_length: 15; cdr3_aa: CASSETSGGRETQYF; cdr3_nt: TGTGCCAGCAGTGAGACTAGCGGGGGGCGAGAGACCCAGTACTTC
clone_size: -; v_call: TRBV6-2/TRBV6-3; d_call: -; j_call: TRBJ1-5; cdr3_length: 15; cdr3_aa: CASSYGSGDNQPQHF; cdr3_nt: TGTGCCAGCAGTTACGGGTCAGGCGACAATCAGCCCCAGCATTTT
clone_size: many; v_call: TRBV24-1; d_call: -; j_call: TRBJ2-7; cdr3_length: 16; cdr3_aa: CATHRLPPGGEYEQYF; cdr3_nt: TGTGCCACCCACCGTTTACCCCCGGGGGGCGAATACGAGCAGTACTTC
clone_size: many; v_call: TRBV11-2; d_call: TRBD2; j_call: TRBJ2-7; cdr3_length: 16; cdr3_aa: CASSLDMGGGGYEQYF; cdr3_nt: TGTGCCAGCAGCTTAGACATGGGCGGCGGGGGCTACGAGCAGTACTTC
clone_size: many; v_call: TRBV28; d_call: TRBD1; j_call: TRBJ2-7; cdr3_length: 13; cdr3_aa: CATRDRTLYEQYF; cdr3_nt: TGTGCCACTCGGGACAGGACTCTCTACGAGCAGTACTTC
clone_size: many; v_call: TRBV20-1; d_call: -; j_call: TRBJ2-7; cdr3_length: 14; cdr3_aa: CSARRSSGIYEQYF; cdr3_nt: TGCAGTGCTCGCCGGAGTAGCGGAATCTACGAGCAGTACTTC
clone_size: many; v_call: TRBV6-5; d_call: -; j_call: TRBJ1-5; cdr3_length: 16; cdr3_aa: CASSYPFIGRNQPQHF; cdr3_nt: TGTGCCAGCAGTTACCCCTTTATCGGGAGAAATCAGCCCCAGCATTTT
clone_size: many; v_call: TRBV9; d_call: -; j_call: TRBJ2-2; cdr3_length: 16; cdr3_aa: CASRNYGGSNTGELFF; cdr3_nt: TGTGCCAGCAGAAACTACGGGGGATCGAACACCGGGGAGCTGTTTTTT
clone_size: -; v_call: TRBV6-2/TRBV6-3; d_call: -; j_call: TRBJ1-5; cdr3_length: 14; cdr3_aa: CASRNPGEGQPQHF; cdr3_nt: TGTGCCAGCAGGAACCCAGGGGAGGGCCAGCCCCAGCATTTT
clone_size: many; v_call: TRBV6-1; d_call: -; j_call: TRBJ2-7; cdr3_length: 14; cdr3_aa: CASSEGGHPYEQYF; cdr3_nt: TGTGCCAGCAGTGAGGGGGGACACCCCTACGAGCAGTACTTC
clone_size: -; v_call: TRBV28; d_call: -; j_call: TRBJ2-7; cdr3_length: 15; cdr3_aa: CASSLAMTESYEQYF; cdr3_nt: TGTGCCAGCAGTTTAGCGATGACAGAGTCCTACGAGCAGTACTTC
clone_size: many; v_call: TRBV11-2; d_call: -; j_call: TRBJ1-5; cdr3_length: 17; cdr3_aa: CASSLVGLPGANQPQHF; cdr3_nt: TGTGCCAGCAGCTTAGTGGGATTACCTGGCGCCAATCAGCCCCAGCATTTT
clone_size: many; v_call: TRBV29-1; d_call: -; j_call: TRBJ1-2; cdr3_length: 12; cdr3_aa: CSVLGGLGGYTF; cdr3_nt: TGCAGCGTGCTAGGGGGTTTGGGTGGCTACACCTTC
clone_size: -; v_call: TRBV2; d_call: TRBD1; j_call: TRBJ1-2; cdr3_length: 15; cdr3_aa: CASSPGTGRSNGYTF; cdr3_nt: TGTGCCAGCAGCCCCGGGACAGGGAGGTCAAATGGCTACACCTTC
clone_size: many; v_call: TRBV5-1; d_call: -; j_call: TRBJ1-2; cdr3_length: 15; cdr3_aa: CASSLVKLGRKSYTF; cdr3_nt: TGCGCCAGCAGCTTGGTGAAACTGGGACGTAAAAGCTACACCTTC
clone_size: many; v_call: TRBV10-3; d_call: TRBD1; j_call: TRBJ1-1; cdr3_length: 15; cdr3_aa: CAISYEQGAVTEAFF; cdr3_nt: TGTGCCATCAGTTACGAACAGGGGGCCGTCACTGAAGCTTTCTTT
clone_size: few; v_call: TRBV5-1; d_call: TRBD1; j_call: TRBJ1-5; cdr3_length: 14; cdr3_aa: CASSLGQGAQPQHF; cdr3_nt: TGCGCCAGCAGCTTGGGACAGGGGGCTCAGCCCCAGCATTTT
clone_size: many; v_call: TRBV5-4; d_call: -; j_call: TRBJ2-2; cdr3_length: 16; cdr3_aa: CASSYISGTGSGELFF; cdr3_nt: TGTGCCAGCAGCTATATTAGCGGGACAGGGTCAGGGGAGCTGTTTTTT
clone_size: -; v_call: TRBV30; d_call: TRBD2; j_call: TRBJ2-7; cdr3_length: 13; cdr3_aa: CAWSVGLAYEQYF; cdr3_nt: TGTGCCTGGAGTGTGGGACTAGCCTACGAGCAGTACTTC
clone_size: -; v_call: TRBV29-1; d_call: TRBD1; j_call: TRBJ1-1; cdr3_length: 16; cdr3_aa: CSVEIRGGGRGLLAFF; cdr3_nt: TGCAGCGTTGAAATAAGAGGAGGGGGCAGGGGGCTACTAGCTTTCTTT
clone_size: many; v_call: TRBV6-2/TRBV6-3; d_call: TRBD1; j_call: TRBJ2-7; cdr3_length: 16; cdr3_aa: CASRRSQGQGRHEQYF; cdr3_nt: TGTGCCAGCAGACGATCACAGGGACAGGGGCGCCACGAGCAGTACTTC
clone_size: few; v_call: TRBV20-1; d_call: TRBD1; j_call: TRBJ2-2; cdr3_length: 14; cdr3_aa: CSAEQGVTTGELFF; cdr3_nt: TGCAGTGCTGAGCAGGGGGTAACTACCGGGGAGCTGTTTTTT
clone_size: many; v_call: TRBV19; d_call: -; j_call: TRBJ2-5; cdr3_length: 16; cdr3_aa: CASSIKGRRPGETQYF; cdr3_nt: TGTGCCAGTAGTATAAAGGGACGGAGGCCAGGAGAGACCCAGTACTTC
clone_size: many; v_call: TRBV12-3/TRBV12-4; d_call: -; j_call: TRBJ2-7; cdr3_length: 16; cdr3_aa: CASSLGGQVFDYEQYF; cdr3_nt: TGTGCCAGCAGTTTAGGTGGGCAGGTGTTTGACTACGAGCAGTACTTC
clone_size: many; v_call: TRBV25-1; d_call: -; j_call: TRBJ2-7; cdr3_length: 11; cdr3_aa: CASSELDEQYF; cdr3_nt: TGTGCCAGCAGTGAATTGGACGAGCAGTACTTC